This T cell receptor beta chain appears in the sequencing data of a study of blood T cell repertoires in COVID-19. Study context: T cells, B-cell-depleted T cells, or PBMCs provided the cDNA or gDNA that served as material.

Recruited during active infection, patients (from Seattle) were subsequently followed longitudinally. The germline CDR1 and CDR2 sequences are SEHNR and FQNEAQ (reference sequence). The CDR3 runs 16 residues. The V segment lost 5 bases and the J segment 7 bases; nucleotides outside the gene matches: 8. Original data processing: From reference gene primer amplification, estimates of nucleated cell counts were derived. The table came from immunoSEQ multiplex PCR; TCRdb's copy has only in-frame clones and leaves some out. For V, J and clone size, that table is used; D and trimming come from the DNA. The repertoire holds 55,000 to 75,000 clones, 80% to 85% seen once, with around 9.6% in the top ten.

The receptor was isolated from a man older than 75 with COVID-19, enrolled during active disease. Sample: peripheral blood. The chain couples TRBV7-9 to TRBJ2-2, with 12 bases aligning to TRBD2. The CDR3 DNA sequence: TGTGCCAGCAGCCCCACTAGCGGGGGGCTGAACGGGGAGCTGTTTTTT. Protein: CASSPTSGGLNGELFF.